Each of the 17 T cell receptor beta chains below was sequenced from the same sample in a study of T cell changes during pregnancy in multiple sclerosis. Only in-frame clones appear in the TCRdb table, and some are missing; sequencing was by immunoSEQ multiplex PCR. The sample includes approximately 46,000 clones, approximately 92% of them seen just once. Here the sequenced sample was CD8+ T cells from peripheral blood mononuclear cells, taken after pregnancy. The receptors shown here come from a female donor with multiple sclerosis, enrolled in a pregnancy study.

The rearrangement uses TRBV7-9 and TRBJ1-1, with D perhaps TRBD1 (5 bases). Per the germline V gene, CDR1 is SEHNR and CDR2 is FQNEAQ (reference sequence). V shed 4 bases and J shed 7 bases, with 10 bases lying between them. This CDR3 contains 12 residues. The CDR3 sequence is CASSSTGDEAFF. The CDR3 region has the DNA TGTGCCAGCAGCTCTACAGGAGATGAAGCTTTCTTT.

The chain combines TRBV6-5 with TRBJ1-1, with D possibly matching TRBD1 (5 bases). The CDR3 sequence is 15 residues long. Trimming pared 0 bases from V and 1 base from J, leaving 9 bases between. CDR1 MNHEY and CDR2 SVGAGI come from the germline V gene. CDR3 nucleotide sequence: TGTGCCAGCAGTTACTCGGGGCCGAGGAACACTGAAGCTTTCTTT. It codes for CASSYSGPRNTEAFF.

The chain has TRBV2 and TRBJ2-7; possible D gene TRBD1, 5 bases. This CDR3 is 15 amino acids long. Trimming took 4 bases from V and 2 from J, leaving 15 bases between them. Germline V CDR1 and CDR2: SNHLY, FYNNEI. CDR3 protein: CASSASGSVTYEQYF. The DNA for the CDR3 is TGTGCCAGCAGTGCGTCAGGGTCCGTAACCTACGAGCAGTACTTC.

The genes are TRBV4-2 and TRBJ2-7; tentatively, D is TRBD2 (6 bases). The V end was cut by 4 bases, the J end by 7 bases, with 23 bases between. The CDR3 runs 16 residues. Per germline, CDR1 LGHNA and CDR2 YNFKEQ. The CDR3 reads CASSRLPGTRRGEQYF. CDR3 coding DNA: TGTGCCAGCAGCCGCCTTCCTGGGACTCGAAGAGGGGAGCAGTACTTC.

The V and J genes are TRBV19 and TRBJ1-5; D possibly corresponds to TRBD1 (6 bases). The CDR3 length is 15 residues. Per the germline V gene, CDR1 is LNHDA and CDR2 is SQIVND (reference sequence). V was cut by 3 bases and J by 0 bases, with 9 bases left in between. The CDR3 loop is CASSMTGYSNQPQHF. CDR3 DNA sequence: TGTGCCAGTAGTATGACAGGATATAGCAATCAGCCCCAGCATTTT.

The genes are TRBV10-2 and TRBJ2-6, with unresolved D. The V end was cut by 3 bases, the J end by 0 bases, with 9 bases between. This CDR3 spans 16 amino acids. Looked up from germline, CDR1 is WSHSY and CDR2 is SAAADI. CDR3 sequence reads: CASSEIQSSGANVLTF. In DNA form, the CDR3 reads TGCGCCAGCAGTGAAATACAGAGCTCTGGGGCCAACGTCCTGACTTTC.

V usage is TRBV29-1 and J usage is TRBJ1-4; D remains unclear. Looked up from germline, CDR1 is SQVTM and CDR2 is ANQGSEA. Trimming took 5 bases from V and 8 from J, leaving 6 bases between them. The CDR3 is 10 amino acids. CDR3 DNA: TGCAGCGTTTTCAGGGAAAAACTGTTTTTT. Its translation is CSVFREKLFF.

The chain recombines TRBV6-6 with TRBJ2-1; 8 bases map to TRBD2. Per the germline V gene, CDR1 is MNHNY and CDR2 is SVGAGI (reference sequence). J gave up 0 bases and V 0 bases, and 1 base lay outside the gene matches. The CDR3 has 16 residues. CDR3 DNA sequence: TGTGCCAGCAGTTACTCGACTAGCGTCTCCTACAATGAGCAGTTCTTC. It translates to CASSYSTSVSYNEQFF.

The rearrangement links TRBV27 to TRBJ1-5, with D unresolved. Germline V gives CDR1 MNHEY, CDR2 SMNVEV (reference sequence). The V gene lost 3 bases and the J gene lost 3 bases, with 9 bases spanning the gap. The CDR3 spans 14 residues. Here the CDR3 reads CASSFRGTNQPQHF. Written as DNA, the CDR3 is TGTGCCAGCAGTTTTCGGGGTACCAATCAGCCCCAGCATTTT.

The rearrangement links TRBV7-3 to TRBJ1-2, with D possibly being TRBD1 (5 bases). The germline V gene has CDR1 SGHTA and CDR2 FQGTGA. The CDR3 is 13 amino acids. V was shortened by 5 bases and J by 8 bases, with 15 bases between the two germline ends. In DNA, the CDR3 is TGTGCCAGCAGCGTCGGGGGGGGTACGGGCTACACCTTC. Its protein product is CASSVGGGTGYTF.

The V and J genes are TRBV27 and TRBJ2-7; 10 bases are shared with TRBD2. Trimming at V came to 2 bases and at J to 5 bases, leaving 6 bases not matched to a gene. In germline, CDR1 is MNHEY, CDR2 SMNVEV (reference sequence). CDR3 length: 15 residues. The CDR3 is CASSLTTLAGNEQYF. The DNA of the CDR3 is TGTGCCAGCAGTTTAACGACACTAGCGGGGAACGAGCAGTACTTC.

In this sample, this clone is medium-sized. The chain employs TRBV2 and TRBJ1-5, with 8 bases identical to TRBD1. The CDR3 runs to 15 residues. With V trimmed by 7 bases and J by 2 bases, 7 bases remained unmatched. Germline V lookup: CDR1 SNHLY, CDR2 FYNNEI. The CDR3 reads CASKVGGQGNQPQHF. CDR3 in DNA: TGTGCCAGCAAAGTAGGGGGACAGGGCAATCAGCCCCAGCATTTT.

This clone has a handful of counts. The chain combines TRBV13 with TRBJ1-1; 8 nucleotides align to TRBD1. The CDR3 covers 13 residues. V was pared by 2 bases and J by 4 bases, with 0 bases of the junction left unmatched. In germline, CDR1 is PRHDT, CDR2 FYEKMQ (reference sequence). CDR3 region: CASSLTGGTEAFF. CDR3 sequence (DNA): TGTGCCAGCAGCTTAACAGGGGGCACTGAAGCTTTCTTT.

This clone has a single count. The chain carries TRBV29-1 and TRBJ1-4; D remains unclear. The germline V gene has CDR1 SQVTM and CDR2 ANQGSEA. The CDR3 has 13 residues. Deletions cut 1 base from V and 7 bases from J, with 10 bases between. This chain's CDR3 is CSVEGTGSEKLFF. The CDR3, as DNA: TGCAGCGTTGAAGGGACCGGGAGTGAAAAACTGTTTTTT.

This chain joins TRBV27 and TRBJ2-1, with a weak D call TRBD2 (5 bases). V lost 4 bases and J 7 bases, leaving 11 bases between the germline ends. This CDR3 is 13 amino acids long. The germline gives CDR1 MNHEY, CDR2 SMNVEV (reference sequence). The CDR3 sequence is CASSSDLQNEQFF. The CDR3 DNA follows: TGTGCCAGCAGTTCGGACTTACAGAATGAGCAGTTCTTC.

This clone has more than one count but fewer than ten. The chain carries TRBV9 and TRBJ1-1, with TRBD1 identical over 8 bases. With 4 bases clipped from V and 8 bases from J, the junction kept 7 bases outside the gene matches. Germline CDR1 and CDR2: SGDLS and YYNGEE. The CDR3 runs to 13 residues. CDR3 residues: CASSFKGTGEAFF. The CDR3 DNA is TGTGCCAGCAGCTTCAAGGGGACAGGAGAAGCTTTCTTT. The full variable domain, rest sourced from reference TRBV9 and TRBJ1-1, is DSGVTQTPKHLITATGQRVTLRCSPRSGDLSVYWYQQSLDQGLQFLIQYYNGEERAKGNILERFSAQQFPDLHSELNLSSLELGDSALYFCASSFKGTGEAFFGQGTRLTVV.

V gene TRBV9 combines with J gene TRBJ1-3, with D hard to call. The CDR3 contains 17 residues. Looked up from germline, CDR1 is SGDLS and CDR2 is YYNGEE. V was cut by 4 bases and J by 0 bases, with 17 bases left in between. The CDR3 region has the DNA TGTGCCAGCAGCACTTCGGGTGGCGCATCCTCTGGAAACACCATATATTTT. Amino acids: CASSTSGGASSGNTIYF.